A selection of T cell receptor delta chains follows, all from one sample in a study of Vδ1+ human thymocytes. TCRdb fed the multiplex PCR reads to CATT. The data contain approximately 58,000 delta-chain clones, around 15% of them singletons. The sample taken for sequencing was Vdelta1+ gamma-delta thymocytes from the thymus. These receptor sequences come from a girl less than two years old who had congenital heart surgery. The conserved cysteine and the conserved F or W are not part of the CDR3 here. D genes are given only for firm matches.

>TRDV1|TRDD3|17|TRDJ1
ALGLQAGEVGGFTDKLI
>TRDV1|.|21|TRDJ1
ALGGPAFRPCHGYGDPHDKLI
>TRDV1|.|20|TRDJ1
ALGETLPRIKSGTGRGLKLI
>TRDV1|.|14|TRDJ1
ALGEFHHTGTDKLI
>TRDV1|.|11|TRDJ1
ALGETSFRKLI
>TRDV1|TRDD3|23|TRDJ1
ALGNERPYALGDTRGTPYTDKLI
>TRDV1|TRDD3|19|TRDJ1
ALGEHSYRVLGDIDTDKLI
>TRDV1|TRDD3|19|TRDJ1
ALGELVAPGTGGWYTDKLI
>TRDV1|TRDD3|19|TRDJ1
ALGELVDHNGWGPYTDKLI
>TRDV1|.|20|TRDJ1
ALGEPAFLLQHWGRSDDKLI
>TRDV1|TRDD3|17|TRDJ1
ALGERVPVLGAHTDKLI
>TRDV1|.|17|TRDJ1
ALGGNQSGLGEVTDKLI
>TRDV1|TRDD3|23|TRDJ1
ALGELRWASYSKLGDTRGTDKLI
>TRDV1|TRDD3|19|TRDJ1
ALGEGSKRGIRVSYTDKLI
>TRDV1|.|15|TRDJ1
ALGEGGGGPGTDKLI
>TRAV29/DV5|TRDD3|16|TRDJ1
AAYWGIREGRARDKLI
>TRDV1|TRDD3|22|TRDJ1
ALGELSLPVGIPPPATHTDKLI
>TRDV1|TRDD3|15|TRDJ1
ALGEHKADWGVYKLI
>TRDV2|TRDD3|17|TRDJ1
ACDTCPRAGGCNTDKLI
>TRDV1|.|18|TRDJ1
ALGVVGPSPSDRYTDKLT
>TRDV1|TRDD3|19|TRDJ1
ALGVQSCTGGYVGYTDKLI
>TRDV1|.|17|TRDJ1
ALGELPYPLLRYTDKLI
>TRDV2|.|9|TRDJ1
ACDSRDKLI
>TRDV1|.|17|TRDJ1
ALGEARLPQWGYTDKLI
>TRDV1|TRDD3|20|TRDJ1
ALGELGIILRRTGGSTDKLI
>TRDV1|.|14|TRDJ1
ALGERTGEYTDKLI
>TRDV1|TRDD3|17|TRDJ1
ALGEPPLGDTPYTDKLI
>TRDV1|.|21|TRDJ1
ALGELGWPSLHRFVPIPDKLI
>TRAV29/DV5|TRDD3|20|TRDJ1
AARHPFLGGYYRLEYTDKLI
>TRDV1|.|20|TRDJ1
ALGEQTSPKLSWGLHTDKLI